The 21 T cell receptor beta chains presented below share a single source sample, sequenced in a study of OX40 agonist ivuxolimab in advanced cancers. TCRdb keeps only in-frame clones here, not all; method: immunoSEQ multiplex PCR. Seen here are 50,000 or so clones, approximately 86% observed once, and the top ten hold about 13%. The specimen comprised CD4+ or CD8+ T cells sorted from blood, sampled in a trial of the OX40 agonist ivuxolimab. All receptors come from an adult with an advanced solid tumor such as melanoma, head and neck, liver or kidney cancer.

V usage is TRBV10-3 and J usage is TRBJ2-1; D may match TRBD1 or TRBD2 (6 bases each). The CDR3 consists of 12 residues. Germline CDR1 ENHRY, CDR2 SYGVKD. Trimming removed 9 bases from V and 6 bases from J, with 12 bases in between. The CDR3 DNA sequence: TGTGCCATTGCCAGGGGAGGCAATGAGCAGTTCTTC. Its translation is CAIARGGNEQFF.

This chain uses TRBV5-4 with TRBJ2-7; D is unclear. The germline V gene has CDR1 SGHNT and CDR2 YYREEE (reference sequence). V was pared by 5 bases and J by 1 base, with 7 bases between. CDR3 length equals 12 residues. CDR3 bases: TGTGCCAGCAGGACGGATTCCTACGAGCAGTACTTC. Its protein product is CASRTDSYEQYF.

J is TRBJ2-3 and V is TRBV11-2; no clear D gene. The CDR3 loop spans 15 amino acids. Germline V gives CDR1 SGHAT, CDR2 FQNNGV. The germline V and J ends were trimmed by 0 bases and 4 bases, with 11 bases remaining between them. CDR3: CASSLEVGEPDTQYF. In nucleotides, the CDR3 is TGTGCCAGCAGCTTAGAAGTTGGGGAACCAGATACGCAGTATTTT.

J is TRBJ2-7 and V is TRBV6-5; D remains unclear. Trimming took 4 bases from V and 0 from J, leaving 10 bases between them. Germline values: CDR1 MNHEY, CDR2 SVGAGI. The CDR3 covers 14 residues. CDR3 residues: CASSLRLVSYEQYF. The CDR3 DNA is TGTGCCAGCAGTTTGCGGTTAGTCTCCTACGAGCAGTACTTC.

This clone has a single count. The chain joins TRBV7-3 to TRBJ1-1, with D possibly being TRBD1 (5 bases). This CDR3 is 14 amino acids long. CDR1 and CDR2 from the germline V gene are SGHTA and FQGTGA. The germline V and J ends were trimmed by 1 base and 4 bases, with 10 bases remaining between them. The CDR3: CASSLIGVSTEAFF. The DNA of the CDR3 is TGTGCCAGCAGCTTAATAGGGGTCAGCACTGAAGCTTTCTTT. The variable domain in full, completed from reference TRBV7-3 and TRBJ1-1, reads GAGVSQTPSNKVTEKGKYVELRCDPISGHTALYWYRQSLGQGPEFLIYFQGTGAADDSGLPNDRFFAVRPEGSVSTLKIQRTERGDSAVYLCASSLIGVSTEAFFGQGTRLTVV.

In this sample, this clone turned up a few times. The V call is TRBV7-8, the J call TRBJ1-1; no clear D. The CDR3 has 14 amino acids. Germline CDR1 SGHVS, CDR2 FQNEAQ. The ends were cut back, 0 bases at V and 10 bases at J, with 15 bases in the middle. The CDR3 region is CASSLAIGEEGAFF. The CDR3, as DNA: TGTGCCAGCAGCTTAGCTATTGGGGAAGAAGGAGCTTTCTTT. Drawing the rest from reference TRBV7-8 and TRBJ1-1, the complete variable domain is GAGVSQSPRYKVAKRGQDVALRCDPISGHVSLFWYQQALGQGPEFLTYFQNEAQLDKSGLPSDRFFAERPEGSVSTLKIQRTQQEDSAVYLCASSLAIGEEGAFFGQGTRLTVV.

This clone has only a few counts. The CDR3 here is CASSEGGSGANVLTF. The CDR3 DNA follows: TGTGCCAGCAGTGAAGGGGGCTCTGGGGCCAACGTCCTGACTTTC. V is TRBV6-1 and J is TRBJ2-6; D call uncertain. CDR3 length equals 15 residues. CDR1 is MNHNS, CDR2 SASEGT, per germline. Trimming removed 1 base at V and 0 bases at J, with 4 bases between.

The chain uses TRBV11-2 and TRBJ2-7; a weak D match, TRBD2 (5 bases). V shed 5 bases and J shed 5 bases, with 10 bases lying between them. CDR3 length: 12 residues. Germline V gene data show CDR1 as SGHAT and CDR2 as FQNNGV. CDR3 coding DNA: TGTGCCAGCAGCCGAGGGCTAGACGAGCAGTACTTC. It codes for CASSRGLDEQYF.

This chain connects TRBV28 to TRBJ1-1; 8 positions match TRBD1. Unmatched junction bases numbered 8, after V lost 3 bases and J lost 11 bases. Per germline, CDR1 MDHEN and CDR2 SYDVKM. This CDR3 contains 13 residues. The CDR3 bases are TGTGCCAGCAGTTTCCGACAGGGGAGCGAGGCTTTCTTT. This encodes CASSFRQGSEAFF.

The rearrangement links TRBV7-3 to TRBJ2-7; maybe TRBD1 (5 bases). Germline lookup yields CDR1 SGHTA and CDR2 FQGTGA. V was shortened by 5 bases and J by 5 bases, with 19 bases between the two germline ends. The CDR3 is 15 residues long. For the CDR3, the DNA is TGTGCCAGCAGCCCCACGGAAGCAGGGATACACGAGCAGTACTTC. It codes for CASSPTEAGIHEQYF. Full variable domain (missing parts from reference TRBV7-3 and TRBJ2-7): GAGVSQTPSNKVTEKGKYVELRCDPISGHTALYWYRQSLGQGPEFLIYFQGTGAADDSGLPNDRFFAVRPEGSVSTLKIQRTERGDSAVYLCASSPTEAGIHEQYFGPGTRLTVT.

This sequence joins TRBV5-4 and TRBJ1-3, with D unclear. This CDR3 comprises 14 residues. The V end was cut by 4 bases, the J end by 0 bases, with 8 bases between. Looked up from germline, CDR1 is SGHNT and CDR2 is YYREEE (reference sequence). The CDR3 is CASSEPSSGNTIYF. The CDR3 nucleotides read TGTGCCAGCAGCGAGCCGAGCTCTGGAAACACCATATATTTT.

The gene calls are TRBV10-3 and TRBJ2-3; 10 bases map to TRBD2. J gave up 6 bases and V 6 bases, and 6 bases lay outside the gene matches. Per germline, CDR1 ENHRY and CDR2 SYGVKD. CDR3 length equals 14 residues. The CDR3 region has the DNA TGTGCCATCAGACAGCGGGGGGGCCCGGATACGCAGTATTTT. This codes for CAIRQRGGPDTQYF.

In nucleotides, the CDR3 is TGTGCCGGTTCGGGACTCTGGGGGGGAGGCTACACCTTC. Encoded protein: CAGSGLWGGGYTF. The chain uses TRBV2 and TRBJ1-2, with a tentative D call TRBD1 (5 bases). Trimming removed 11 bases from V and 8 bases from J, with 21 bases in between. The CDR3 runs to 13 residues. The germline gives CDR1 SNHLY, CDR2 FYNNEI.

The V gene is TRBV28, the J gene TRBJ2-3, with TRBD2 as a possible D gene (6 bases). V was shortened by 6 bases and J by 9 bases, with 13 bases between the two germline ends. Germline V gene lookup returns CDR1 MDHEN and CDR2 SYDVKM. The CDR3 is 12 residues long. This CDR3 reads CASRRAAGTQYF. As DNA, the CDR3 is TGTGCCAGCAGGCGGGCGGCGGGGACGCAGTATTTT.

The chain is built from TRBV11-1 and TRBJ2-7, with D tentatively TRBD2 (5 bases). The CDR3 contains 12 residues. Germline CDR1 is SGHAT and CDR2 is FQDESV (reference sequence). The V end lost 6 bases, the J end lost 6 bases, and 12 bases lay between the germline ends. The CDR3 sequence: CASSRESVEQYF. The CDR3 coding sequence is TGTGCCAGCAGTAGGGAGTCAGTCGAGCAGTACTTC.

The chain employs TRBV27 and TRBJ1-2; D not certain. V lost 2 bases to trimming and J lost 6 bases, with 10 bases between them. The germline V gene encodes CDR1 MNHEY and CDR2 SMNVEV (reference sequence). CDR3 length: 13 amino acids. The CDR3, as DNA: TGTGCCAGCAGTTTAATGGATAGCGATGGCTACACCTTC. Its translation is CASSLMDSDGYTF.

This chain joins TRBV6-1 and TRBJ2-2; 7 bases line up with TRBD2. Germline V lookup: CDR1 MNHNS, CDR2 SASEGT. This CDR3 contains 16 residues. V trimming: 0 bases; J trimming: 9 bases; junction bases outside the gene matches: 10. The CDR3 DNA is TGTGCCAGCAGTGAAGCTAGCGGGCCGTTCGTTCGGGAGCTGTTTTTT. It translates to CASSEASGPFVRELFF.

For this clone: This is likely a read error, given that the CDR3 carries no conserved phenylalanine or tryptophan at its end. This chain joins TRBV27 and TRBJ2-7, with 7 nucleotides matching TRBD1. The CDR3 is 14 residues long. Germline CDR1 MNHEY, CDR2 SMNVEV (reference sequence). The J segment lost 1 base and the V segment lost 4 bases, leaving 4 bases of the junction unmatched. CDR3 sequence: CASSSKGQSYEQYL. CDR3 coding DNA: TGTGCCAGCAGTTCGAAGGGACAGTCCTACGAGCAGTACCTC.

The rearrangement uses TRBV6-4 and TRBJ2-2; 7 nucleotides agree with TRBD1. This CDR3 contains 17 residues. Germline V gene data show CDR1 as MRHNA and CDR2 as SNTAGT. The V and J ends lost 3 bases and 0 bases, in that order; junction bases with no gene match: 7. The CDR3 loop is CASSEVSGTANTGELFF. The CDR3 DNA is TGTGCCAGCAGTGAAGTTTCCGGGACAGCGAACACCGGGGAGCTGTTTTTT.

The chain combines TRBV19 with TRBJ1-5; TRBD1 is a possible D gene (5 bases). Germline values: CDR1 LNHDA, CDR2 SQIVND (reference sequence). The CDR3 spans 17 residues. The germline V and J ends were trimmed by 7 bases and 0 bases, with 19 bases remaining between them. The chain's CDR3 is CASTPIDRTLSNQPQHF. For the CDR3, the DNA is TGTGCCAGTACCCCGATTGACAGAACCCTTAGCAATCAGCCCCAGCATTTT. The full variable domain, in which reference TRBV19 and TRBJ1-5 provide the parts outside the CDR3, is DGGITQSPKYLFRKEGQNVTLSCEQNLNHDAMYWYRQDPGQGLRLIYYSQIVNDFQKGDIAEGYSVSREKKESFPLTVTSAQKNPTAFYLCASTPIDRTLSNQPQHFGDGTRLSIL.

The CDR3 reads CASSFGNSYEQYF. The CDR3, as DNA: TGTGCCAGCAGTTTTGGGAATTCCTACGAGCAGTACTTC. The rearrangement joins TRBV28 to TRBJ2-5; no reliable D call. The DNA end favors TRBJ2-7, so the J call may be wrong. CDR3 length equals 13 residues. Germline CDR1 MDHEN, CDR2 SYDVKM.